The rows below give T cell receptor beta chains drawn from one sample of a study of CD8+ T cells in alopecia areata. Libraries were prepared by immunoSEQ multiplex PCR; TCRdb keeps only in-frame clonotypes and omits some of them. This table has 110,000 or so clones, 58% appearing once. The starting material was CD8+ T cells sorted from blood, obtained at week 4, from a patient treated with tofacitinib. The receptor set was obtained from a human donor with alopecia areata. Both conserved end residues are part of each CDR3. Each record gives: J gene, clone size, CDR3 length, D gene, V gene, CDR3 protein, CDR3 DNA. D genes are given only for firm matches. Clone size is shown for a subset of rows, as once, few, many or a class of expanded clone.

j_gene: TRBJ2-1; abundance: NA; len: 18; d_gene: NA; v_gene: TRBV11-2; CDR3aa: CASSLDLSGGSSYNEQFF; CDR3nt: TGTGCCAGCAGCTTAGATCTAAGCGGTGGAAGCTCCTACAATGAGCAGTTCTTC
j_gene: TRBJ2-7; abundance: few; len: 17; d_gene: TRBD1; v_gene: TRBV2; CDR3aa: CASNLPGQGDSSYEQYF; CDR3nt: TGTGCCAGCAATCTACCGGGACAGGGGGATTCGAGCTACGAGCAGTACTTC
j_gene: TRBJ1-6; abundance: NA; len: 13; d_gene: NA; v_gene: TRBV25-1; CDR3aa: CASSEYPNSPLHF; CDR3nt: TGTGCCAGCAGTGAATACCCTAATTCACCCCTCCACTTT
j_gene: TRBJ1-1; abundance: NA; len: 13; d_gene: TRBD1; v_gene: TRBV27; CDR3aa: CASSFGVQGEAFF; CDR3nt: TGTGCCAGCAGTTTTGGGGTACAGGGGGAAGCTTTCTTT
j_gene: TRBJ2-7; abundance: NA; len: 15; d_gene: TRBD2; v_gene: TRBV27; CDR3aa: CASSLLRGGLYEQYF; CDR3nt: TGTGCCAGCAGTTTGTTGCGGGGGGGACTCTACGAGCAGTACTTC
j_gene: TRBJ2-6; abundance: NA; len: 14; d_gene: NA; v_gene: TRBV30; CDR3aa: CAWTQGLGANVLTF; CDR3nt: TGTGCCTGGACTCAGGGGCTAGGGGCCAACGTCCTGACTTTC
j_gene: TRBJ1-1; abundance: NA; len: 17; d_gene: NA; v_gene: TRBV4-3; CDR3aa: CASSQDPIVTGITEAFF; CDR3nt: TGCGCCAGCAGCCAAGATCCGATTGTTACAGGGATCACTGAAGCTTTCTTT
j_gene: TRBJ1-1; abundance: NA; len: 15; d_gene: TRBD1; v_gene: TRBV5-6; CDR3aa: CASSLGRQGPFEAFF; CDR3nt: TGTGCCAGCAGCTTGGGCCGACAGGGGCCCTTTGAAGCTTTCTTT
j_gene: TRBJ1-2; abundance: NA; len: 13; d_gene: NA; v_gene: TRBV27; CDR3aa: CASSLGTTYGYTF; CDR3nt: TGTGCCAGCAGTTTAGGGACAACTTATGGCTACACCTTC
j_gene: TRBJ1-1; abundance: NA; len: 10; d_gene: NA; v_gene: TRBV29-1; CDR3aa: CSVQRGEAFF; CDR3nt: TGCAGCGTCCAGAGGGGTGAAGCTTTCTTT
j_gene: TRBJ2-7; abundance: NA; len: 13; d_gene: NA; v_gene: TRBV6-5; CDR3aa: CASSYGRAYEQYF; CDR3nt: TGTGCCAGCAGTTACGGCAGGGCCTACGAGCAGTACTTC
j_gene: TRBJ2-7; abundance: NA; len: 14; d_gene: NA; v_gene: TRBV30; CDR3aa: CAWTYPSETYEQYF; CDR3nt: TGTGCCTGGACCTACCCTAGCGAGACCTACGAGCAGTACTTC
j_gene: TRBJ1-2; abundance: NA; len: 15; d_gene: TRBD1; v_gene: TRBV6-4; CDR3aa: CASSDSGQETYGYTF; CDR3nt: TGTGCCAGCAGTGACTCGGGACAGGAGACCTATGGCTACACCTTC
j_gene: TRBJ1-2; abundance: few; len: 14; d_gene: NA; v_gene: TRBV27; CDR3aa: CASSLFGDLDGYTF; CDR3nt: TGTGCCAGCAGTTTGTTCGGGGACCTGGATGGCTACACCTTC
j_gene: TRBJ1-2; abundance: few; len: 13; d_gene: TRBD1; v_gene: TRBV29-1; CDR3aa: CSATSGQTYGYTF; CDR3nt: TGCAGCGCCACATCGGGACAGACCTATGGCTACACCTTC
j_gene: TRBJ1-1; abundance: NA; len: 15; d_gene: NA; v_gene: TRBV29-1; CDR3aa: CSVVLAQGGGTEAFF; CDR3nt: TGCAGCGTTGTTCTGGCCCAGGGAGGGGGCACTGAAGCTTTCTTT
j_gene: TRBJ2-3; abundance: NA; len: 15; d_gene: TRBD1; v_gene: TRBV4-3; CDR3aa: CASSLDRDYTDTQYF; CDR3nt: TGCGCCAGCAGCCTAGACAGGGATTACACAGATACGCAGTATTTT
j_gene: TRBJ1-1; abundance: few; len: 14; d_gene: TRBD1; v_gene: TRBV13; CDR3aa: CASTEQGARSEAFF; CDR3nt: TGTGCCAGCACCGAACAGGGGGCCCGGAGTGAAGCTTTCTTT
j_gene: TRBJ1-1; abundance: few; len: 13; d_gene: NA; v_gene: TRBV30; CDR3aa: CAWSGQSNTEAFF; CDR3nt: TGTGCCTGGAGCGGACAGTCGAACACTGAAGCTTTCTTT
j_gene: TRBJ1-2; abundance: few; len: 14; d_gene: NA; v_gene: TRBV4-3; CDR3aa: CASSQDPGIPNRLF; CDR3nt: TGCGCCAGCAGCCAAGATCCAGGGATCCCTAACCGGCTCTTC
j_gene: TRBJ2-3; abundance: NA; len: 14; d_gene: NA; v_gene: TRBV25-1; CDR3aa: CASRLGFSTDTQYF; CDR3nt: TGTGCCAGCAGGCTTGGGTTTAGCACAGATACGCAGTATTTT
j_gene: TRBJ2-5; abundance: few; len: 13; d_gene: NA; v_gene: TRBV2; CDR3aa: CASGWRVGETQYF; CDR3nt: TGTGCCAGCGGGTGGAGGGTGGGAGAGACCCAGTACTTC
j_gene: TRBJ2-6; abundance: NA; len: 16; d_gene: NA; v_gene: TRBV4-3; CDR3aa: CASSQEGISGANVLTF; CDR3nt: TGCGCCAGCAGCCAAGAAGGGATTTCTGGGGCCAACGTCCTGACTTTC
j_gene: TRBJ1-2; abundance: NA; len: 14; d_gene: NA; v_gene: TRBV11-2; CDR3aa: CASSRTGGGNGYTF; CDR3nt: TGTGCCAGCAGCCGTACGGGGGGAGGTAATGGCTACACCTTC
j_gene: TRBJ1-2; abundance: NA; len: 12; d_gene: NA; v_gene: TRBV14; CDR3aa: CASGQGNYGYTF; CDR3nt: TGTGCCAGTGGGCAGGGAAACTATGGCTACACCTTC
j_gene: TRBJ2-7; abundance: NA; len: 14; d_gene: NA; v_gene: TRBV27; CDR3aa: CASSLQGTAYEQYF; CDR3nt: TGTGCCAGCAGTTTACAGGGGACTGCCTACGAGCAGTACTTC
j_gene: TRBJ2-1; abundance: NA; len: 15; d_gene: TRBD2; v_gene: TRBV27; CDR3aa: CASSWSGGARNEQFF; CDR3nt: TGTGCCAGCAGTTGGAGCGGGGGGGCTCGAAATGAGCAGTTCTTC
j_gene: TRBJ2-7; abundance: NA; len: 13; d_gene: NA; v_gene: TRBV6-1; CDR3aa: CASSGGSSYEQYF; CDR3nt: TGTGCCAGCAGTGGGGGCAGCTCCTACGAGCAGTACTTC
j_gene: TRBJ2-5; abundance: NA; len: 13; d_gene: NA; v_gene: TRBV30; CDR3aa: CAWSQTGGETQYF; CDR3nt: TGTGCCTGGAGCCAGACAGGTGGGGAGACCCAGTACTTC
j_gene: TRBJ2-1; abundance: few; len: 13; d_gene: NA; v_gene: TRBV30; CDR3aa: CAWSVVSYNEQFF; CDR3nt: TGTGCCTGGAGTGTGGTCTCCTACAATGAGCAGTTCTTC
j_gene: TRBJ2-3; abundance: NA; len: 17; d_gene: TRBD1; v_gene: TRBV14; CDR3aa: CASSQDGTDLSTDTQYF; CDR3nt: TGTGCCAGCAGCCAAGATGGGACAGACCTTAGCACAGATACGCAGTATTTT
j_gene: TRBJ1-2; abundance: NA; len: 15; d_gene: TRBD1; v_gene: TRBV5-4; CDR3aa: CASSNPGQGAYGYTF; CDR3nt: TGTGCCAGCAGCAACCCCGGACAGGGCGCCTATGGCTACACCTTC
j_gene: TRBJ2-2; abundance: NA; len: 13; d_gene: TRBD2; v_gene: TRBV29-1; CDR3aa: CSVERGDTGELFF; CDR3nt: TGCAGCGTTGAACGGGGGGACACCGGGGAGCTGTTTTTT
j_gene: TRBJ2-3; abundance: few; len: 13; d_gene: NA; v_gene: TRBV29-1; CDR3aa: CSVIVTSTDTQYF; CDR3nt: TGCAGCGTGATAGTAACTAGCACAGATACGCAGTATTTT
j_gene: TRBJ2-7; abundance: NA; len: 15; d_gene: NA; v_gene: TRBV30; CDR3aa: CAWSSKDLFSYEQYF; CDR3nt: TGTGCCTGGAGTTCTAAAGACTTGTTCTCCTACGAGCAGTACTTC
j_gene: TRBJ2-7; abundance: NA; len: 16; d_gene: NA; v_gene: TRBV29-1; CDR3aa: CSVEERYGPTAYEQYF; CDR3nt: TGCAGCGTTGAAGAACGATATGGACCGACGGCTTACGAGCAGTACTTC
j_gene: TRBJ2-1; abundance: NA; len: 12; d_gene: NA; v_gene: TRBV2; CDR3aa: CASAGAYAEQFF; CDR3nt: TGTGCCAGCGCCGGGGCGTACGCTGAGCAGTTCTTC
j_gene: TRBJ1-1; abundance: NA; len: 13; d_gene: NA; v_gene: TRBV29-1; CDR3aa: CSAGGGDRREAFF; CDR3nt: TGCAGCGCCGGAGGGGGGGACCGAAGGGAAGCTTTCTTT
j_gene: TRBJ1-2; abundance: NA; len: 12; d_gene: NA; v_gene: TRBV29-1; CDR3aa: CSDRTALDGYTF; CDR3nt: TGCAGCGACAGGACAGCACTGGATGGCTACACCTTC
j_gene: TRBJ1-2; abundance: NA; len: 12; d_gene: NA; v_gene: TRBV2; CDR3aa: CALRLGARGYTF; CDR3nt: TGTGCCTTAAGGTTGGGGGCGAGAGGCTACACCTTC
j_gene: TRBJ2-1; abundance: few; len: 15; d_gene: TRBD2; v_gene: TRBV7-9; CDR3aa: CASSSPRGLTAEQFF; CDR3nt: TGTGCCAGCAGCTCCCCCCGGGGACTAACGGCTGAGCAGTTCTTC
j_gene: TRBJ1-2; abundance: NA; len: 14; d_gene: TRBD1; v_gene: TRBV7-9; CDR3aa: CASSLGTGHYGYTF; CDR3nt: TGTGCCAGCAGCTTAGGGACAGGGCACTATGGCTACACCTTC
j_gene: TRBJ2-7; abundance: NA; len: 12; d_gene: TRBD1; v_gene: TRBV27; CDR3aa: CASSVTGDEQYF; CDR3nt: TGTGCCAGCAGTGTAACAGGGGACGAGCAGTACTTC
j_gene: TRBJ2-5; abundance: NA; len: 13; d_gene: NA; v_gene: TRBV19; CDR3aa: CASSLGPGGTQYF; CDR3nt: TGTGCCAGTAGTCTTGGCCCCGGTGGGACCCAGTACTTC
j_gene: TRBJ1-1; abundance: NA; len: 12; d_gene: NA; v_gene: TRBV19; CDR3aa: CASSRGGTEAFF; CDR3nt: TGTGCCAGTAGCCGCGGGGGCACTGAAGCTTTCTTT
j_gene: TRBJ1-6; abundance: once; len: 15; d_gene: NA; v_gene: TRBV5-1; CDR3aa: CASSLEAPYLSPLHF; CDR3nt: TGCGCCAGCAGCTTGGAGGCCCCTTACCTCTCACCCCTCCACTTT
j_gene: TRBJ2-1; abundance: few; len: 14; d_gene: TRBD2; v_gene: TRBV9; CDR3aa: CASSDPGLHNEQFF; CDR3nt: TGTGCCAGCAGCGACCCGGGACTACACAATGAGCAGTTCTTC
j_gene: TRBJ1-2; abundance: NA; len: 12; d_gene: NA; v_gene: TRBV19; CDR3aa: CASSPNTVGYTF; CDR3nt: TGTGCCAGTAGTCCCAACACCGTGGGCTACACCTTC
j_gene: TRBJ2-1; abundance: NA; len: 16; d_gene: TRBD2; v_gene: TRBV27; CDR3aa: CASSLLSGIGGNEQFF; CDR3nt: TGTGCCAGCAGTTTACTCTCGGGGATCGGGGGGAATGAGCAGTTCTTC
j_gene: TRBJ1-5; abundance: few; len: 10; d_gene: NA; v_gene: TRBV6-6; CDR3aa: CAGKNQPQHF; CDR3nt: TGTGCCGGCAAGAATCAGCCCCAGCATTTT
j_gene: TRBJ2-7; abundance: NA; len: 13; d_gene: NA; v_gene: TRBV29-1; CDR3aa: CSVGLPGRYEQYF; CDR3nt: TGCAGCGTTGGCTTACCCGGCAGATACGAGCAGTACTTC
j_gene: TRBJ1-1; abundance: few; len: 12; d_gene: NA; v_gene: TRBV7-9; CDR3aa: CASSLGRTQAFF; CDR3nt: TGTGCCAGCTCCCTGGGGCGAACGCAAGCTTTCTTT
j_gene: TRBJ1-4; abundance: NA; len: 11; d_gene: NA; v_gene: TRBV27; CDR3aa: CASSNAEKLFF; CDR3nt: TGTGCCAGCAGTAACGCTGAAAAACTGTTTTTT
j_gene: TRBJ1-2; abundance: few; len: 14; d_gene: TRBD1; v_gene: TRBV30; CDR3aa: CAWSEQGAASGYTF; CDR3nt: TGTGCCTGGAGCGAGCAGGGGGCTGCCTCTGGCTACACCTTC
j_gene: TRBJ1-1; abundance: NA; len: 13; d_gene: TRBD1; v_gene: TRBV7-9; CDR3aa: CAGSTGGNTEAFF; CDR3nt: TGTGCCGGATCGACAGGGGGCAACACTGAAGCTTTCTTT
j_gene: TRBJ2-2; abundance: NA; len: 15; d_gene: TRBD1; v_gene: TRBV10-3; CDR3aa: CAIGTGGLNTGELFF; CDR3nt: TGTGCCATCGGCACAGGGGGCCTCAACACCGGGGAGCTGTTTTTT
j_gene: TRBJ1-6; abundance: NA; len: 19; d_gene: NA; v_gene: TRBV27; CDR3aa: CASSFLTAGSVAYNSPLHF; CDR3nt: TGTGCCAGCAGTTTCCTCACGGCAGGAAGCGTGGCCTATAATTCACCCCTCCACTTT
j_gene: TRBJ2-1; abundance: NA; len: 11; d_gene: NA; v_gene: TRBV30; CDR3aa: CALQSYNEQFF; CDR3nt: TGTGCCTTACAGTCCTACAATGAGCAGTTCTTC
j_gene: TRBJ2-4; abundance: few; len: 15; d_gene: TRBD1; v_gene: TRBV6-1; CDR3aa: CASSEYPGQGYIQYF; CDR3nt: TGTGCCAGCAGTGAATATCCCGGACAGGGGTACATTCAGTACTTC
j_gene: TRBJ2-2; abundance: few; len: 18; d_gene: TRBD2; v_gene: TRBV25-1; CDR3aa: CASSELTSGGPNTGELFF; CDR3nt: TGTGCCAGCAGTGAATTGACTAGCGGGGGCCCAAACACCGGGGAGCTGTTTTTT